The clone carrying this T cell receptor beta chain was recorded many times. Antigen specificity is unknown. Every donor gave ten milliliters of peripheral blood. The entry originates in a study of blood T cells in healthy people across ages. Study results and caveats: Strong correlation linked observed beta diversity and percent naive T cells. Among long-lived donors, naive CD4+ cells were more numerous and diversity higher than in aged donors. It was not possible, with unsorted PBMCs, to conclusively compare naive and antigen-experienced cells.

The germline V gene has CDR1 SQVTM and CDR2 ANQGSEA. Trimming removed 5 bases from V and 0 bases from J, with 15 bases in between. This CDR3 comprises 15 residues. It was with a sample-barcoded 5' primer and a J-beta primer mix that a second PCR of roughly 6 to 11 cycles was run. TCRdb processed the 5' RACE reads anew with MiXCR; each CDR3 protein has one entry. The profile shows 1.6 million or so distinct CDR3 sequences, roughly 32% of them singletons. This clonotype was sampled from a woman aged 25 to 39 in good health. Sequencing used blood. The chain recombines TRBV29-1 with TRBJ2-3; D may be TRBD1 or TRBD2 (5 bases each). The CDR3 sequence: CSVLRDASSTDTQYF. The DNA of the CDR3 is TGCAGCGTTCTCCGGGACGCCTCTAGCACAGATACGCAGTATTTT.